The 11 T cell receptor beta chains in this list originate from one sample, sequenced in a study of blood T cell repertoires in COVID-19. The table came from immunoSEQ multiplex PCR; TCRdb's copy has only in-frame clones and leaves some out. The sample consists of about 57,000 clones, 75% to 95% of them appearing once. The material sequenced was peripheral blood. All receptors derive from a man aged 55 to 70 with acute or convalescent COVID-19.

This rearrangement joins TRBV27 to TRBJ1-4; the D is unclear. The CDR3 loop spans 14 amino acids. Germline V lookup: CDR1 MNHEY, CDR2 SMNVEV (reference sequence). The V gene lost 6 bases and the J gene lost 5 bases, with 13 bases spanning the gap. The CDR3 protein is CASRFTGENEKLFF. CDR3 coding DNA: TGTGCCAGCAGGTTTACGGGAGAAAATGAAAAACTGTTTTTT.

The gene calls are TRBV7-2 and TRBJ1-6; no firm D call. Germline assignment: CDR1 SGHTA and CDR2 FQGNSA. This CDR3 has 14 amino acids. The V end was cut by 5 bases, the J end by 9 bases, with 14 bases between. The CDR3 is CASSTNRQSSPLHF. The CDR3, as DNA: TGTGCCAGCAGCACCAATAGACAAAGTTCACCCCTCCACTTT.

This clone turned up a few times. V is TRBV9 and J is TRBJ2-1, with no clear D. Trimming removed 4 bases at V and 8 bases at J, with 10 bases between. Germline V gene data show CDR1 as SGDLS and CDR2 as YYNGEE. The CDR3 has 12 residues. For the CDR3, the DNA is TGTGCCAGCAGCCGAGCTGGTGATGAGCAGTTCTTC. Translating gives CASSRAGDEQFF.

J is TRBJ1-3 and V is TRBV28; tentatively, D is TRBD1 (5 bases). The CDR3 runs 13 residues. V shed 8 bases and J shed 1 base, with 9 bases lying between them. Germline-derived CDR1 and CDR2 are MDHEN and SYDVKM. The chain's CDR3 is CASGAPSGNTIYF. CDR3 in DNA: TGTGCCAGCGGGGCACCGTCTGGAAACACCATATATTTT.

The chain couples TRBV19 to TRBJ1-4; 9 bases fit TRBD1. V trimming: 3 bases; J trimming: 8 bases; junction bases outside the gene matches: 4. This CDR3 region has 14 residues. Germline CDR1 and CDR2: LNHDA and SQIVND (reference sequence). The CDR3 spells CASSMGQGQEKLFF. CDR3 sequence (DNA): TGTGCCAGTAGTATGGGACAGGGACAGGAAAAACTGTTTTTT.

The chain recombines TRBV12-2 with TRBJ2-7; the DNA was not compared with TRBD1, the D call given in the table. TRBV12-2 is assigned pseudogene status. The CDR3 is 17 residues long. CDR3 loop: CASRLGGRNRLSYEQYF. The DNA for the CDR3 is TGTGCAAGTCGCTTAGGGGGCCGGAACAGGTTGTCCTACGAGCAGTACTTC.

V is TRBV19 and J is TRBJ2-1; D may be TRBD1 (6 bases). V lost 3 bases to trimming and J lost 4 bases, with 13 bases between them. Germline CDR1 LNHDA, CDR2 SQIVND (reference sequence). This CDR3 is built from 15 residues. CDR3 in amino acids: CASSMRTATYNEQFF. CDR3 in DNA: TGTGCCAGTAGTATGCGGACAGCTACGTACAATGAGCAGTTCTTC.

This clone showed up just once. J is TRBJ1-2 and V is TRBV6-2 or TRBV6-3, with TRBD1 matching 8 bases. CDR1 and CDR2 (germline): MNHEY, SVGEGT. The CDR3 is made up of 17 amino acids. After removal of 5 bases from V and 3 bases from J, the junction contained 14 bases not matched to a gene. The CDR3 loop is CASSKPWDRIKDYGYTF. In nucleotides, the CDR3 is TGTGCCAGCAGTAAACCCTGGGACAGGATAAAGGACTATGGCTACACCTTC.

The chain employs TRBV7-3 and TRBJ2-2, with D perhaps matching TRBD1 or TRBD2 (10 bases each). Trimming took off 5 bases at V and 1 base at J, with 29 bases between the two ends. The length of the CDR3 is 21 residues. Germline V gene data show CDR1 as SGHTA and CDR2 as FQGTGA. The CDR3 coding sequence is TGTGCCAGCAGCCTAGCAGACAGGGGGCTGGCTAGCGGGGGGAACACCGGGGAGCTGTTTTTT. Its translation is CASSLADRGLASGGNTGELFF. Together with reference TRBV7-3 and TRBJ2-2, the CDR3 gives the full variable domain: GAGVSQTPSNKVTEKGKYVELRCDPISGHTALYWYRQSLGQGPEFLIYFQGTGAADDSGLPNDRFFAVRPEGSVSTLKIQRTERGDSAVYLCASSLADRGLASGGNTGELFFGEGSRLTVL.

The chain links TRBV23-1 to TRBJ2-1; 7 bases fit TRBD1. TRBV23-1 is an ORF; its function is uncertain. V lost 0 bases, J lost 8 bases, and 13 bases stayed unmatched. This CDR3 has 17 residues. CDR3 protein: CASSQSGFEGASDEQFF. In nucleotides, the CDR3 is TGCGCCAGCAGTCAATCAGGGTTCGAGGGGGCGAGTGATGAGCAGTTCTTC.

V usage is TRBV9 and J usage is TRBJ2-7; the match to TRBD1 covers 9 bases. The CDR3 sequence is 17 residues long. J lost 2 bases, V lost 0 bases, and 9 bases had no gene match. Germline CDR1 SGDLS, CDR2 YYNGEE. The CDR3 region is CASSVGQGWTGAYEQYF. The DNA of the CDR3 is TGTGCCAGCAGCGTAGGACAAGGGTGGACAGGGGCCTACGAGCAGTACTTC.